Reported below is one TCR beta chain. Its antigen is not identified. Germline V lookup: CDR1 MDHEN, CDR2 SYDVKM. This CDR3 comprises 13 residues. Trimming took off 2 bases at V and 5 bases at J, with 4 bases between the two ends. Cultured CD4+ T cells had their DNA profiled by the Oncomine TCR Beta short-read assay. Each CDR3 protein gets one entry after TCRdb re-called the PCR reads with MiXCR. The data contain 13,000 or so distinct CDR3 sequences, roughly 41% of them singletons. This sample was taken from a study of vaccination and CD4 T cells after COVID-19. Study summary: Overlapping peptides of the spike proteins of SARS-CoV-2, HCoV-NL63, HCoV-OC43 and HCoV-229E were used for cell stimulation.

As to treatment: roughly 11-day PBMC culture with coronavirus spike peptide pools or control peptides (ViraFEST assay). Under the ViraFEST approach, antigen-specific T cells were expanded with peptide pools and TCRs subsequently sequenced. Findings and limits, study-wide: Spike mono-reactivity was found in 304 of 307 vaccine-specific clones from convalescent patients.

The chain carries TRBV28 and TRBJ1-6; no clear D gene. The sequence came from a human donor who had recovered from COVID-19. The starting material was CD4+ T cells from blood, cultured in vitro, obtained after SARS-CoV-2 vaccination. CDR3 sequence (DNA): TGTGCCAGCAGTTTACAGAATAATTCACCCCTCCACTTT. Translated: CASSLQNNSPLHF.